This T cell receptor beta chain was recorded in a study of cytomegalovirus exposure and HLA in healthy donors. Findings and caveats of the study: Researchers reportedly found TCR beta sequences accurately predicted most subjects' HLA-A and HLA-B alleles.

A note on this clone: As yet, its antigen is unknown.

This CDR3 has 16 amino acids. Germline V CDR1 and CDR2: MGHRA, YSYEKL. Losses at the gene ends were 6 bases for V and 6 bases for J; bases not matched to a gene: 10. The PCR contained 60 Vbeta and 13 Jbeta primers. Here immunoSEQ multiplex PCR was the method, and the copy in TCRdb shows in-frame clones only, minus some. The sample carries over 200,000 clones, 77% recorded once. The specimen sequenced was PBMCs. V gene TRBV4-1 combines with J gene TRBJ2-1; TRBD1 aligns across 11 bases. The sequence was collected from a woman aged 60-70 years in good health and CMV-seropositive. The CDR3, as DNA: TGCGCCAGCAGACCCGGACAGGGGGCCCTTGGCAATGAGCAGTTCTTC. This encodes CASRPGQGALGNEQFF.